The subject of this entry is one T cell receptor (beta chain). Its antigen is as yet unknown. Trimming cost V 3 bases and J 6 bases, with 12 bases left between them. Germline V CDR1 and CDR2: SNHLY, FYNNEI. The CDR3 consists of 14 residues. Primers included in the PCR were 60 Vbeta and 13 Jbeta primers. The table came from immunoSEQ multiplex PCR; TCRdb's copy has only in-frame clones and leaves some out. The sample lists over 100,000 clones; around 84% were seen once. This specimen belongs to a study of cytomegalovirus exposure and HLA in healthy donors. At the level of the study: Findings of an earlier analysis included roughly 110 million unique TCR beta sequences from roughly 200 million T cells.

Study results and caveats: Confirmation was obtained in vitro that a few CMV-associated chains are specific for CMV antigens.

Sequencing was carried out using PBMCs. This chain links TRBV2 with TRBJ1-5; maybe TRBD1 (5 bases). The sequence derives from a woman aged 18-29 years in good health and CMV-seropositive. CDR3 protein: CASSDLGGGQPQHF. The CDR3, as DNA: TGTGCCAGCAGTGATTTGGGGGGGGGTCAGCCCCAGCATTTT.